This T cell receptor (beta chain) was retrieved from a study of cytomegalovirus exposure and HLA in healthy donors. Researchers ran the PCR with 60 Vbeta and 13 Jbeta primers. The table came from immunoSEQ multiplex PCR; TCRdb's copy has only in-frame clones and leaves some out. The sample has roughly 100,000 clones, around three quarters seen once. The germline CDR1 and CDR2 sequences are SGHRS and YFSETQ. The CDR3 runs to 14 residues. Trimming shortened V by 4 bases and J by 4 bases, and 9 bases separated the two germline ends. This sequence originates from a man aged 45-60 years in good health and CMV-seropositive. The sequenced sample was PBMCs. This chain uses TRBV5-1 with TRBJ1-6; D perhaps matches TRBD1 (5 bases). CDR3 loop: CASSQGDYNSPLHF. The CDR3 coding sequence is TGCGCCAGCAGCCAAGGGGATTATAATTCACCCCTCCACTTT. The whole variable domain, filled in from reference TRBV5-1 and TRBJ1-6, reads KAGVTQTPRYLIKTRGQQVTLSCSPISGHRSVSWYQQTPGQGLQFLFEYFSETQRNKGNFPGRFSGRQFSNSRSEMNVSTLELGDSALYLCASSQGDYNSPLHFGNGTRLTVT.